The rows below give T cell receptor beta chains drawn from one sample of a study of cytomegalovirus exposure and HLA in healthy donors. TCRdb's copy holds only in-frame clones and misses some; the assay was immunoSEQ multiplex PCR. The sample carries fewer than 150,000 clones, 80% recorded once. The sample comprised PBMCs. These receptor sequences come from a man aged 35-49 years in good health and CMV-seronegative. CDR3s leave out the opening cysteine and the closing phenylalanine or tryptophan. Fields, in order: clone size, V gene, CDR3 protein. Size values are once, few and many counts, or a class for expanded clones, and some rows have none.

abundance: -; v_gene: TRBV5-1; CDR3aa: ASSRSTSGSPNSYNEQF
abundance: few; v_gene: TRBV6-1; CDR3aa: ASSESGAGNTIY
abundance: -; v_gene: TRBV18; CDR3aa: ASSPGQGSYEQY
abundance: -; v_gene: TRBV7-3; CDR3aa: ASSSGGEQY
abundance: -; v_gene: TRBV2; CDR3aa: ASRRRGSSYEQY
abundance: -; v_gene: TRBV2; CDR3aa: ASRQGPRPSDTQY
abundance: few; v_gene: TRBV7-9; CDR3aa: ASSSGQFYEQY
abundance: once; v_gene: TRBV6-7; CDR3aa: ASSRNSGNQPQH
abundance: -; v_gene: TRBV7-9; CDR3aa: ASSLDPAASGNTIY
abundance: -; v_gene: TRBV2; CDR3aa: ASSGQSSIYGYT